This TCR beta chain was recorded in a study of T-cell reconstitution after alpha-beta-depleted transplantation in children. This clonotype appeared a few times. What it binds is not known. Library preparation (for TCRbeta) was performed with unique molecular identifiers. TCRdb itself ran the PCR reads through MiXCR, one entry per CDR3 protein. The sample contains some 180,000 distinct CDR3 sequences, 5.5% to 7% of which appear only once. Overall study findings and caveats: Several hundred graft clones that had expanded were reportedly the source of alpha-beta T cells about two months after transplant. Diversity and T-cell counts at one year after transplant derived mostly from new T cells.

Looked up from germline, CDR1 is MNHEY and CDR2 is SMNVEV (reference sequence). The CDR3 length is 15 residues. The V segment lost 4 bases and the J segment 3 bases; nucleotides outside the gene matches: 9. The V call is TRBV27, the J call TRBJ2-7, with 7 bases lining up with TRBD2. Here the sequenced sample was PBMCs, taken before TCRalphabeta/CD19-depleted stem cell transplant. This receptor was taken from a boy between 2 and 10 years old with acute lymphoblastic leukemia, due to receive a stem cell transplant. Here the CDR3 DNA reads TGTGCCAGCAGTTCGTCCGGCGGGGGAGGCTACGAGCAGTACTTC. Encoded protein: CASSSSGGGGYEQYF.